A selection of T cell receptor beta chains follows, all from one sample in a study of T cell responses to AZD1222 COVID-19 vaccine. The data were produced by immunoSEQ multiplex PCR, yet TCRdb's version contains in-frame clones alone and is incomplete. The sample lists more than 110,000 clones, roughly 92% seen once, with 4% to 5.5% in the top ten. This specimen consisted of peripheral blood, obtained on day 0 of AZD1222 vaccination. These receptors were collected from an adult in good health. CDR3s include the opening cysteine and the closing phenylalanine or tryptophan. Each record gives: clone size, J gene, D gene, V gene, CDR3 protein, CDR3 DNA. D genes are given only for firm matches. Only some rows state a clone size, as once, few, many or a class for expanded clones.

-,TRBJ1-2,-,TRBV6-5,CASSSGLYSYGYTF,TGTGCCAGCAGTTCAGGGTTATACAGCTATGGCTACACCTTC
-,TRBJ2-7,TRBD1,TRBV28,CASSNTGGGLREQYF,TGTGCCAGCAGTAATACAGGGGGAGGCTTACGAGAGCAGTACTTC
-,TRBJ2-7,-,TRBV2,CASKTQMDTYEQYF,TGTGCCAGCAAGACCCAGATGGATACCTACGAGCAGTACTTC
few,TRBJ2-1,TRBD2,TRBV24-1,CATSSPQGTSSSYNEQFF,TGTGCCACCAGTAGCCCCCAGGGGACTAGCAGCTCCTACAATGAGCAGTTCTTC
-,TRBJ2-1,TRBD2,TRBV6-5,CASSYSRLAGGNEQFF,TGTGCCAGCAGTTACTCGAGACTAGCGGGAGGGAATGAGCAGTTCTTC
-,TRBJ2-1,TRBD2,TRBV11-2,CASSLPLAGAGGYNEQFF,TGTGCCAGCAGCTTGCCACTAGCGGGAGCGGGCGGGTACAATGAGCAGTTCTTC
-,TRBJ2-5,-,TRBV6-5,CASRGPKETQYF,TGTGCCAGCAGGGGACCGAAAGAGACCCAGTACTTC
-,TRBJ2-5,-,TRBV5-1,CASSWGPGARETQYF,TGCGCCAGCAGCTGGGGCCCGGGGGCTCGGGAGACCCAGTACTTC
-,TRBJ1-3,-,TRBV28,CASSLYGLQGNTIYF,TGTGCCAGCAGTTTATATGGGTTACAAGGAAACACCATATATTTT
-,TRBJ2-3,-,TRBV28,CASSDPRGRSTDTQYF,TGTGCCAGCAGTGACCCCCGGGGGAGAAGCACAGATACGCAGTATTTT
once,TRBJ2-2,TRBD1,TRBV4-1,CASSQGGTAVTGELFF,TGCGCCAGCAGCCAAGGGGGGACAGCTGTCACCGGGGAGCTGTTTTTT
-,TRBJ2-2,-,TRBV6-5,CASSYQGQANTGELFF,TGTGCCAGCAGTTACCAAGGACAAGCGAACACCGGGGAGCTGTTTTTT
-,TRBJ2-3,TRBD2,TRBV2,CATVLTSGTDTQYF,TGTGCCACAGTTTTGACTAGCGGCACAGATACGCAGTATTTT
-,TRBJ2-7,TRBD2,TRBV6-5,CASSRLAGDTYEQYF,TGTGCCAGCAGCCGGCTAGCGGGAGATACCTACGAGCAGTACTTC
-,TRBJ2-2,TRBD2,TRBV4-1,CASSRGGNPNTGELFF,TGCGCCAGCAGTCGCGGGGGTAATCCGAACACCGGGGAGCTGTTTTTT
-,TRBJ1-1,-,TRBV4-1,CASSQATTGNTEAFF,TGCGCCAGCAGCCAAGCCACGACAGGGAACACTGAAGCTTTCTTT
-,TRBJ2-1,TRBD2,TRBV11-2,CASRGRLAGDYNEQFF,TGTGCCAGCAGGGGTCGACTAGCGGGAGATTACAATGAGCAGTTCTTC
few,TRBJ2-2,-,TRBV11-1,CASSSGQPQRAGELFF,TGTGCCAGCAGCTCGGGTCAGCCCCAACGCGCCGGGGAGCTGTTTTTT
-,TRBJ2-3,-,TRBV21-1,CATNSDRGADTQYF,TGTGCCACCAACTCGGACAGGGGCGCAGATACGCAGTATTTT
-,TRBJ2-2,-,TRBV2,CASSEEVKTGELFF,TGTGCCAGCAGTGAAGAGGTCAAAACCGGGGAGCTGTTTTTT
-,TRBJ2-1,-,TRBV2,CASSEEGRGYNEQFF,TGTGCCAGCAGTGAAGAAGGGCGAGGCTACAATGAGCAGTTCTTC
-,TRBJ2-1,-,TRBV7-9,CASSLAGVWTPVNEQFF,TGTGCCAGCAGCTTAGCAGGGGTCTGGACTCCAGTCAATGAGCAGTTCTTC
-,TRBJ1-1,-,TRBV2,CASRVDSEAFF,TGTGCCAGCAGGGTCGACAGTGAAGCTTTCTTT
-,TRBJ2-1,TRBD2,TRBV24-1,CATSDFPTSGGTLLDEQFF,TGTGCCACCAGTGATTTCCCGACTAGCGGGGGAACCCTGTTGGATGAGCAGTTCTTC
-,TRBJ1-3,TRBD1,TRBV27,CASSDYRGHTIYF,TGTGCCAGCAGCGACTACAGGGGCCACACCATATATTTT
-,TRBJ1-5,-,TRBV4-1,CASSQDGFGQNNQPQHF,TGCGCCAGCAGCCAAGATGGGTTTGGACAGAACAATCAGCCCCAGCATTTT
-,TRBJ2-1,TRBD2,TRBV7-6,CASSSSGTSGYNEQFF,TGTGCCAGCAGCTCCTCCGGGACTAGCGGGTACAATGAGCAGTTCTTC
once,TRBJ2-3,-,TRBV27,CASRRQLGDTQYF,TGTGCCAGCAGAAGACAGTTGGGAGATACGCAGTATTTT
-,TRBJ1-1,TRBD1,TRBV7-2,CASSSNAGTGGFTEAFF,TGTGCCAGCAGCTCAAATGCCGGGACAGGGGGTTTCACTGAAGCTTTCTTT
-,TRBJ2-1,-,TRBV7-8,CASSVREGGSYNEQFF,TGTGCCAGCAGCGTCAGGGAAGGGGGCTCCTACAATGAGCAGTTCTTC
once,TRBJ2-3,-,TRBV24-1,CATSDFRARDTQYF,TGTGCCACCAGTGATTTTCGGGCAAGGGATACGCAGTATTTT
once,TRBJ1-4,TRBD1,TRBV6-5,CASSYRGTQGNEKLFF,TGTGCCAGCAGTTACCGGGGGACACAGGGGAATGAAAAACTGTTTTTT
-,TRBJ2-1,TRBD2,TRBV10-1,CASRDSGGAGEQFF,TGCGCCAGCAGGGATAGCGGGGGGGCCGGTGAGCAGTTCTTC
-,TRBJ2-3,-,TRBV5-4,CASSLAAGSQRGDTQYF,TGTGCCAGCAGCTTGGCCGCGGGCTCCCAACGCGGGGATACGCAGTATTTT
-,TRBJ1-2,-,TRBV29-1,CSVEDYGTAIYGYTF,TGCAGCGTTGAAGATTATGGGACCGCGATTTATGGCTACACCTTC